This T cell receptor beta chain emerged from a study of blood T cell repertoires in COVID-19. Study background: Specimens from acute and convalescent COVID-19 originated in the United States, Italy and Spain. The analysed material was cDNA or gDNA that came from T cells, B-cell-depleted T cells, or PBMCs.

The CDR3 spans 14 residues. Germline CDR1 SGDLS, CDR2 YYNGEE. V dropped 4 bases and J dropped 7 bases, with 15 bases sitting between them. In the original workflow: Quantification of nucleated cells was approximated via reference gene primer amplification. Here immunoSEQ multiplex PCR was the method, and the copy in TCRdb shows in-frame clones only, minus some. The DNA was the basis for D and trimming; V, J and clone size are from that table. This table holds approximately 230,000 clones, about 85% found once. Sequenced material: peripheral blood. The rearrangement joins TRBV9 to TRBJ1-5; D perhaps matches TRBD1 (6 bases). The sequence came from a man aged 18 to 30 with active or convalescent COVID-19. CDR3 protein: CASSQTQGTQPQHF. CDR3 coding DNA: TGTGCCAGCAGCCAAACACAGGGTACGCAGCCCCAGCATTTT. The full variable domain, with the rest looked up from reference TRBV9 and TRBJ1-5, is DSGVTQTPKHLITATGQRVTLRCSPRSGDLSVYWYQQSLDQGLQFLIQYYNGEERAKGNILERFSAQQFPDLHSELNLSSLELGDSALYFCASSQTQGTQPQHFGDGTRLSIL.